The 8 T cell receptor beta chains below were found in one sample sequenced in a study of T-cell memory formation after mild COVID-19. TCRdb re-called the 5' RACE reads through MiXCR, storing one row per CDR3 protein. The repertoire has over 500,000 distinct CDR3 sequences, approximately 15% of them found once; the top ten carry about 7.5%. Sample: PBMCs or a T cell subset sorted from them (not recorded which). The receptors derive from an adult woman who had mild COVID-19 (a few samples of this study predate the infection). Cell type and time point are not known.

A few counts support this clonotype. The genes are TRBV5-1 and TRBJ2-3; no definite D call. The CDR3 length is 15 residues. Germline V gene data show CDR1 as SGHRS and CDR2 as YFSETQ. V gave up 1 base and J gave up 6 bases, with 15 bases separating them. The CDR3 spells CASSLNGGRLDTQYF. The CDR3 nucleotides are TGCGCCAGCAGCTTGAATGGCGGTCGGTTGGATACGCAGTATTTT.

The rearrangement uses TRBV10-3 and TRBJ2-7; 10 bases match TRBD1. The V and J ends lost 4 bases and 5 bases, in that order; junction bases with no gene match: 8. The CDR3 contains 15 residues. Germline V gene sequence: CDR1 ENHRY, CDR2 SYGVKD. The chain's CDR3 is CAISVPGTGDHEQYF. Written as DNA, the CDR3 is TGTGCCATCAGTGTCCCCGGGACAGGGGATCACGAGCAGTACTTC.

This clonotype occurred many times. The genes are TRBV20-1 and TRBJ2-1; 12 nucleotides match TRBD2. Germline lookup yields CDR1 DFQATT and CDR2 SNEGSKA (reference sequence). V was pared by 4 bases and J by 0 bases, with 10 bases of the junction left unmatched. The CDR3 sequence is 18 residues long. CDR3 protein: CSAMGGLAGPISYNEQFF. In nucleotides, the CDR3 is TGCAGTGCTATGGGCGGACTAGCGGGACCGATCTCCTACAATGAGCAGTTCTTC.

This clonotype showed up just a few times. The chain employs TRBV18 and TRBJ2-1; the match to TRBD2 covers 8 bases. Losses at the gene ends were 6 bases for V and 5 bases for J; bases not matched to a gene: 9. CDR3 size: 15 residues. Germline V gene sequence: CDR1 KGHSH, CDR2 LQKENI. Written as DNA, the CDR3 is TGTGCCAGCTCGGAGGGACTAGTGGGACACAATGAGCAGTTCTTC. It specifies CASSEGLVGHNEQFF.

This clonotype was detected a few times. This chain's CDR3 is CASSAGTSGSIHSTDTQYF. The CDR3 DNA reads TGCGCCAGCAGCGCAGGGACTAGCGGGAGTATACATAGCACAGATACGCAGTATTTT. The chain has TRBV5-1 and TRBJ2-3; 14 bases are a match to TRBD2. The CDR3 is 19 residues long. CDR1 is SGHRS and CDR2 is YFSETQ in the germline V gene. J gave up 0 bases and V 4 bases, and 10 bases lay outside the gene matches.

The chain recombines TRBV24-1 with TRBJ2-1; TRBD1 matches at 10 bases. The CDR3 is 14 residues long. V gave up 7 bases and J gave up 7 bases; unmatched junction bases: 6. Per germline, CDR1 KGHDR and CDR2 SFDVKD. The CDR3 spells CATSPGQGWNEQFF. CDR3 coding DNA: TGTGCCACCAGCCCGGGACAGGGGTGGAATGAGCAGTTCTTC.

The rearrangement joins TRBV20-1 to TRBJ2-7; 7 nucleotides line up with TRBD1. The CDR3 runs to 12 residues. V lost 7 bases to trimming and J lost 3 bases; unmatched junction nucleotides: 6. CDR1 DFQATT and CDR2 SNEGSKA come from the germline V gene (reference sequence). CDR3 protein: CSVQGVVYEQYF. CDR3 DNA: TGCAGTGTCCAGGGGGTAGTCTACGAGCAGTACTTC.

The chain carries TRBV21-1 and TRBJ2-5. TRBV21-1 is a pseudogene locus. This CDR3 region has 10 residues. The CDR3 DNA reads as TGTGCCAGCAGCAAGGAGACCCAGTACTTC. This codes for CASSKETQYF.